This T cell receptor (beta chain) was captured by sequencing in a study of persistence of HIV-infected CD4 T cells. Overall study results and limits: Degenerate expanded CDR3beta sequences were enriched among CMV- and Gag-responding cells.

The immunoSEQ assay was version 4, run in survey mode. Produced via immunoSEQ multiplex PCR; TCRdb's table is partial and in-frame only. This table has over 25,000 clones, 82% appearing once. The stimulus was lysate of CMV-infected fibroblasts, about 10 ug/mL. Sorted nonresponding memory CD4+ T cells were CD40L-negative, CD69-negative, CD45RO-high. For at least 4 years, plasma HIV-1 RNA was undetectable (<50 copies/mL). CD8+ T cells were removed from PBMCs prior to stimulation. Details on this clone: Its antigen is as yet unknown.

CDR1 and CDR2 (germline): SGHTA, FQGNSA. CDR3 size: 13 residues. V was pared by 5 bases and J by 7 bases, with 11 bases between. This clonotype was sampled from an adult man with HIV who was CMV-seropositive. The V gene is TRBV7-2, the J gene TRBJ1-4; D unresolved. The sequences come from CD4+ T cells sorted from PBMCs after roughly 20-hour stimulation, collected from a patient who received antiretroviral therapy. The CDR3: CASSRKGSEKLFF. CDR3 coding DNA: TGTGCCAGCAGCCGGAAGGGTAGTGAAAAACTGTTTTTT.